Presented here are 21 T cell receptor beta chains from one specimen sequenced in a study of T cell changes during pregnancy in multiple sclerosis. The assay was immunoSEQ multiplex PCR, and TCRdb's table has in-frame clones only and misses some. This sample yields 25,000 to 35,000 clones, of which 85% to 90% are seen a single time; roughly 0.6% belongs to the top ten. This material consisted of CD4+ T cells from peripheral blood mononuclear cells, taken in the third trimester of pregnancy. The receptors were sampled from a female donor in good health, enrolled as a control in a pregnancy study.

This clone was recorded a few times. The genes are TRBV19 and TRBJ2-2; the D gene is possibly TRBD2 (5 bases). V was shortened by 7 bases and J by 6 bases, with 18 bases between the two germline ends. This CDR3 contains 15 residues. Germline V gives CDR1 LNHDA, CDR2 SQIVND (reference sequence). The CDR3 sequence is CASTREGSAAGELFF. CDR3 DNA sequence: TGTGCCAGTACCCGAGAGGGTAGCGCAGCCGGGGAGCTGTTTTTT.

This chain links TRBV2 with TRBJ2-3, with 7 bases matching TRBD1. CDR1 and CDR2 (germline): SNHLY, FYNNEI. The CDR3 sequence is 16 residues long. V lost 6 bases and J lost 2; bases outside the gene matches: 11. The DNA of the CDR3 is TGTGCCAGCAGACAGGGGACCGCCACCCACACAGATACGCAGTATTTT. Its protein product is CASRQGTATHTDTQYF.

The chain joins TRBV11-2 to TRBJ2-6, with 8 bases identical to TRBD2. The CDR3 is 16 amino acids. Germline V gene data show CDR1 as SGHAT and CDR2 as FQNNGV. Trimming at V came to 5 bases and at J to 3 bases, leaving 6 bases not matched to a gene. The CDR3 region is CASSPGGLGGANVLTF. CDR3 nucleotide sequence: TGTGCCAGCAGCCCGGGGGGGCTAGGTGGGGCCAACGTCCTGACTTTC.

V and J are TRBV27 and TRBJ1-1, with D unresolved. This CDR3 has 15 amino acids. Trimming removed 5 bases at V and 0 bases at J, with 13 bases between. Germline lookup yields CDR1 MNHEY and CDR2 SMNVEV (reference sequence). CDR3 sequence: CASSPSAAVNTEAFF. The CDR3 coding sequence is TGTGCCAGCAGTCCTAGCGCCGCGGTGAACACTGAAGCTTTCTTT.

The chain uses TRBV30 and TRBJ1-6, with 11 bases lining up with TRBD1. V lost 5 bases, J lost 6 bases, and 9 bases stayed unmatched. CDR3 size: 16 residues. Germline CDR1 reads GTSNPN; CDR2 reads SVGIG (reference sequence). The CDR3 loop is CAWCPSDRGLNSPLHF. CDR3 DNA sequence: TGTGCCTGGTGTCCATCGGACAGGGGGCTTAATTCACCCCTCCACTTT.

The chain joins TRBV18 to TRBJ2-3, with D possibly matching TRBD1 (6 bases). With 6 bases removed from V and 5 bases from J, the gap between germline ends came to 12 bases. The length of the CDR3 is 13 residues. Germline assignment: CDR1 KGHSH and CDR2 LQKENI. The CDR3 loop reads CASSPLGGDTQYF. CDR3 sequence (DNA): TGTGCCAGCTCGCCCTTAGGGGGAGATACGCAGTATTTT.

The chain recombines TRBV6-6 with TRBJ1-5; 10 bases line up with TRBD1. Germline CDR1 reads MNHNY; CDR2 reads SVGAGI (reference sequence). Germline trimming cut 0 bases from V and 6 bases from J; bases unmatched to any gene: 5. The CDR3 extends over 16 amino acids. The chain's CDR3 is CASSYSPGQGTQPQHF. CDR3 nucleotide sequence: TGTGCCAGCAGTTACTCTCCGGGACAGGGGACTCAGCCCCAGCATTTT.

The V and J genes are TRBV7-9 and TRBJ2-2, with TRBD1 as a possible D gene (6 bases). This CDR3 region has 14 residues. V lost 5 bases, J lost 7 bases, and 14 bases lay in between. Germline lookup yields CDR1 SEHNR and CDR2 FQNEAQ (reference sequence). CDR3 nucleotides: TGTGCCAGCAGCGCATACAGGGCGGGCGGGGAGCTGTTTTTT. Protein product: CASSAYRAGGELFF.

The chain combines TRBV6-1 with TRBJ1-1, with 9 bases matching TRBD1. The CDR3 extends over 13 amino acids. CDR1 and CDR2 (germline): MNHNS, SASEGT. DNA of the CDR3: TGTCACTCGCTCGGACAGGGGAGAACTGAAGCTTTCTTT. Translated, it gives CHSLGQGRTEAFF.

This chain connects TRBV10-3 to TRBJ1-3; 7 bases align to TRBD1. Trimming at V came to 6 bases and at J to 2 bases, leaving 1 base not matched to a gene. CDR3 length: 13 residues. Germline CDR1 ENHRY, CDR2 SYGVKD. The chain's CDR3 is CAIRTGAGNTIYF. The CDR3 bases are TGTGCCATCAGAACAGGGGCTGGAAACACCATATATTTT.

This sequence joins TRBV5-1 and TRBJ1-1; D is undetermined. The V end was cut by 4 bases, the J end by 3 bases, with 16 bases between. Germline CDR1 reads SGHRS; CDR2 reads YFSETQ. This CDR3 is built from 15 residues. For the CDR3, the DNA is TGCGCCAGCAGCCCCGCATCTATCGGGGACACTGAAGCTTTCTTT. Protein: CASSPASIGDTEAFF.

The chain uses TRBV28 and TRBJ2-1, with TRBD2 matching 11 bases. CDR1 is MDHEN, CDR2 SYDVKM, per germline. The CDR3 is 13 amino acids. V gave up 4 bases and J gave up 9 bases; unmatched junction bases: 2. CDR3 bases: TGTGCCAGCAGTTCTAGCGGGAGGAGTGAGCAGTTCTTC. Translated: CASSSSGRSEQFF.

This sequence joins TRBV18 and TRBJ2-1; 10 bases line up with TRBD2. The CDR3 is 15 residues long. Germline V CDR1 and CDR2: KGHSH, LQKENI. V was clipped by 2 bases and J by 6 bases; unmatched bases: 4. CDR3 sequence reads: CASSPLAGGSNEQFF. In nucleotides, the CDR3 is TGTGCCAGCTCACCATTAGCGGGAGGCTCCAATGAGCAGTTCTTC.

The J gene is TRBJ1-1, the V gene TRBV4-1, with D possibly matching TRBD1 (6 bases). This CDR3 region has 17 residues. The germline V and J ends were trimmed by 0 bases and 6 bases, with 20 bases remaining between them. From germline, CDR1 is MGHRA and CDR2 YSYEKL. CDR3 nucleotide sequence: TGCGCCAGCAGCCAAGATCCGGGGGGGCTAGGGAGGGCTGAAGCTTTCTTT. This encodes CASSQDPGGLGRAEAFF.

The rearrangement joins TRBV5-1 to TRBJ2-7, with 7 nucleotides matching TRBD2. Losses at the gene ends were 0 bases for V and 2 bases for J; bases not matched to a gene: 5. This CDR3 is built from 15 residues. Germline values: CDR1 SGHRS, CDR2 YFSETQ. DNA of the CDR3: TGCGCCAGCAGCTTGGGTACTAGCGTAACCTACGAGCAGTACTTC. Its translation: CASSLGTSVTYEQYF.

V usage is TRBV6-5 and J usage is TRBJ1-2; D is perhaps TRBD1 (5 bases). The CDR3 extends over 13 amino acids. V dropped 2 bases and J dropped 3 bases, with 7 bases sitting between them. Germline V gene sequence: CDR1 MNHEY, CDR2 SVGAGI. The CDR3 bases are TGTGCCAGCAGTTACGGCAGGGACTATGGCTACACCTTC. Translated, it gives CASSYGRDYGYTF.

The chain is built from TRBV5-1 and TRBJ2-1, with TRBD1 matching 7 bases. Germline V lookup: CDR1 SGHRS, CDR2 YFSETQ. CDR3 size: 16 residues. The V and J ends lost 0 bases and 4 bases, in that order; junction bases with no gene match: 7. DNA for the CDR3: TGCGCCAGCAGCTTGGTCGGGACAGAACCTTACAATGAGCAGTTCTTC. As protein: CASSLVGTEPYNEQFF.

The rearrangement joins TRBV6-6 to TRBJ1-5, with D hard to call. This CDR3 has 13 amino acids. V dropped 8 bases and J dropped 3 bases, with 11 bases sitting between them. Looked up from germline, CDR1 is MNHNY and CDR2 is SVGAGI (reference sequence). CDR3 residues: CASSGSPNQPQHF. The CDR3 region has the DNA TGTGCCAGCTCGGGAAGCCCCAATCAGCCCCAGCATTTT.

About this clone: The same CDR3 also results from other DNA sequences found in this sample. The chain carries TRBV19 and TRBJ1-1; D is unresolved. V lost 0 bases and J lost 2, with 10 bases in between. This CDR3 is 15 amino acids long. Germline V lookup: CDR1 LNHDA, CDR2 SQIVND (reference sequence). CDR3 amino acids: CASSIDLRGNTEAFF. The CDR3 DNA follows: TGTGCCAGTAGTATAGATTTACGGGGTAACACTGAAGCTTTCTTT.

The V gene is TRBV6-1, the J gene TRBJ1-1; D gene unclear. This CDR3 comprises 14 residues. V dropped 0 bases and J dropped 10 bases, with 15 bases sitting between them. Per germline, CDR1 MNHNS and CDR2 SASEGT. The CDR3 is CASSEAPKLLVAFF. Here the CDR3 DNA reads TGTGCCAGCAGTGAAGCGCCCAAACTTCTGGTAGCTTTCTTT.

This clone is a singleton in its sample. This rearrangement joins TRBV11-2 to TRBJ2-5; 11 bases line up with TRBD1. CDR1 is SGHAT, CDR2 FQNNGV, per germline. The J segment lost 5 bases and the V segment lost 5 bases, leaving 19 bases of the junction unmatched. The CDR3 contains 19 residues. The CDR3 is CASSLKPRRTGGLQETQYF. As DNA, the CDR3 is TGTGCCAGCAGCCTTAAGCCCCGCCGGACAGGGGGCCTTCAGGAGACCCAGTACTTC.